The entry below gives a single T cell receptor beta chain sequence along with its context. As yet, its antigen is unknown. This entry comes from a study of spatial heterogeneity in lung cancer. Study-level background: In the raw reads, each unique TCR and UMI combination was present more than ten times on average. Regarding the study as a whole: Counts of expanded intratumoral alpha and beta TCRs tracked tumor mutation counts.

Sample time point: sample taken at primary tumor resection. The roughly 79 donors had untreated early-stage non-small cell lung cancer. Tumor, nontumor lung or frozen PBMC supplied whole RNA that was sequenced unsorted. This CDR3 region has 14 residues. Germline assignment: CDR1 LGHNA and CDR2 YNFKEQ. J lost 6 bases, V lost 4 bases, and 3 bases had no gene match. Unique molecular identifiers tagged every individual TCR cDNA molecule. TCRdb fed the 5' RACE reads into MiXCR, producing one record per CDR3 protein. The sample carries 3,000 to 3,500 distinct CDR3 sequences, under 45% recorded once. This chain uses TRBV4-2 with TRBJ2-7; 13 bases fit TRBD2. This sequence originates from a female donor with early-stage non-small cell lung cancer. Sequencing used lung tumor tissue, obtained at surgery. CDR3 coding DNA: TGTGCCAGCAGCCGGACTAGCGGGAGCGGCGAGCAGTACTTC. It encodes CASSRTSGSGEQYF.